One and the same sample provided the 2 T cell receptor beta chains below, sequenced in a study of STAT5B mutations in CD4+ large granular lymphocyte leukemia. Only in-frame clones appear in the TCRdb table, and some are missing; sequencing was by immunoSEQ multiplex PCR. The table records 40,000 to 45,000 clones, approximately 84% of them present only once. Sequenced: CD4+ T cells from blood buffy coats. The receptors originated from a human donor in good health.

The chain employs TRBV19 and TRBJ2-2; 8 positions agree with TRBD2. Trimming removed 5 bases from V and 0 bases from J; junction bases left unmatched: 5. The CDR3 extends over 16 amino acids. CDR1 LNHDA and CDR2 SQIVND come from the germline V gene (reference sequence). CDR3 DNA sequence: TGTGCCAGTAGTCTCTTAGCGGGATCGAACACCGGGGAGCTGTTTTTT. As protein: CASSLLAGSNTGELFF. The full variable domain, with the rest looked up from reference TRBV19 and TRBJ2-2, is DGGITQSPKYLFRKEGQNVTLSCEQNLNHDAMYWYRQDPGQGLRLIYYSQIVNDFQKGDIAEGYSVSREKKESFPLTVTSAQKNPTAFYLCASSLLAGSNTGELFFGEGSRLTVL.

The CDR3 region has the DNA TGTGCCAGCAGCCCCTCCCCGGGGGCAGGCTATGGCTACACCTTC. As protein: CASSPSPGAGYGYTF. This rearrangement joins TRBV7-2 to TRBJ1-2, with a possible D match to TRBD1 (6 bases). The germline V and J ends were trimmed by 5 bases and 4 bases, with 17 bases remaining between them. This CDR3 is 15 amino acids long. Germline V CDR1 and CDR2: SGHTA, FQGNSA.